This TCR beta chain was sequenced during a study of cytomegalovirus exposure and HLA in healthy donors. Study summary: Drawn from HLA-typed donors, around 85 million unique TCRs were held in an early data release.

General study results and limits: Many donors carried some public TCRs, although rarity characterized most TCR sequences.

Donors had nominal health at sampling but likely had unrecorded immune exposures. The PCR used 60 Vbeta and 13 Jbeta primers. The method was immunoSEQ multiplex PCR; TCRdb's version includes in-frame clones alone and lacks a portion of them. This table lists about 70,000 clones. A note on this clone: Antigen unknown.

This receptor was identified in a female donor in good health and CMV-seropositive. Specimen: PBMCs.

CDR3 region: CSVEALEPGELFF. The CDR3 nucleotides read TGCAGCGTTGAAGCATTGGAGCCCGGGGAGCTGTTTTTT. This rearrangement joins TRBV29-1 to TRBJ2-2; D call uncertain. In germline, CDR1 is SQVTM, CDR2 ANQGSEA. Deletions cut 1 base from V and 6 bases from J, with 9 bases between. The CDR3 is made up of 13 amino acids.